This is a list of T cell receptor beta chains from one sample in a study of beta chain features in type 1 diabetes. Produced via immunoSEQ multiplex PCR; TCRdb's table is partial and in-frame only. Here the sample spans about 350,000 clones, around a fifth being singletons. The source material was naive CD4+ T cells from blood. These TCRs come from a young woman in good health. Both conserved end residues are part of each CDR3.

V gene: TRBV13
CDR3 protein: CASSFHLAKNIQYF

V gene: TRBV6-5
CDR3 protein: CASSTTSQQFF

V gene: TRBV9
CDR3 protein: CASSVGGGTNTGELFF

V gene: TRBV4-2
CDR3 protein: CASSQEGQGYEQYF

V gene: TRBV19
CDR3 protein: CASSRTGTSYEQYF

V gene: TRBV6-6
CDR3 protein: CASSYSRDTEAFF

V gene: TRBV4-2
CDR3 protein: CASSQDPDREIDTQYF

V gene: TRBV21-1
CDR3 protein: CASSPQTGSGMETQYF

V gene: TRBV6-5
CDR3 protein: CASSYSVAGQETQYF

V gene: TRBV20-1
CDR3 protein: CSARDNWEQFF

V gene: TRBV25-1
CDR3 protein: CASSEGWAYGYTF